This entry lists 4 T cell receptor beta chains sequenced from one sample in a study of blood T cell repertoires in COVID-19. The assay was immunoSEQ multiplex PCR, and TCRdb's table has in-frame clones only and misses some. The repertoire includes over 200,000 clones, 70% to 90% of them detected once, and around 2% sits in the top ten. What was sequenced was PBMCs or T cells enriched from blood (not recorded which). Receptors originate from a woman aged 45-65 years who had recovered from COVID-19.

V and J are TRBV7-9 and TRBJ1-3; weak D call: TRBD1 (6 bases). Trimming cost V 4 bases and J 4 bases, with 14 bases left between them. The CDR3 totals 15 residues. The germline CDR1 and CDR2 sequences are SEHNR and FQNEAQ (reference sequence). In DNA, the CDR3 is TGTGCCAGCAGCTCCGACAGGCTGGGCGGAAACACCATATATTTT. Protein: CASSSDRLGGNTIYF. The variable domain in full, completed from reference TRBV7-9 and TRBJ1-3, reads DTGVSQNPRHKITKRGQNVTFRCDPISEHNRLYWYRQTLGQGPEFLTYFQNEAQLEKSRLLSDRFSAERPKGSFSTLEIQRTEQGDSAMYLCASSSDRLGGNTIYFGEGSWLTVV.

This chain links TRBV27 with TRBJ2-1; 7 bases are shared with TRBD1. V was pared by 6 bases and J by 10 bases, with 12 bases of the junction left unmatched. Germline CDR1 and CDR2: MNHEY and SMNVEV (reference sequence). CDR3 length: 14 residues. The CDR3 region is CASSQTGTEEEQFF. The CDR3 bases are TGTGCCAGCAGCCAGACCGGGACAGAAGAGGAGCAGTTCTTC.

A single count supports this clone. CDR3 DNA sequence: TGCGCCAGCAGCTTGGGACAGGCCTCCTACGAGCAGTACTTC. Protein sequence: CASSLGQASYEQYF. The chain links TRBV5-1 to TRBJ2-7; perhaps TRBD1 as D (6 bases). The CDR3 loop spans 14 amino acids. Germline V gene data show CDR1 as SGHRS and CDR2 as YFSETQ. The V end was cut by 0 bases, the J end by 0 bases, with 7 bases between.

The rearrangement links TRBV29-1 to TRBJ2-1; TRBD2 matches 14 bases. Per the germline V gene, CDR1 is SQVTM and CDR2 is ANQGSEA. This CDR3 has 12 residues. V lost 6 bases, J lost 13 bases, and 5 bases stayed unmatched. CDR3 in amino acids: CSVGLAGVEQFF. CDR3 nucleotides: TGCAGCGTGGGACTAGCGGGAGTAGAACAGTTCTTC.